The rows below give T cell receptor beta chains drawn from one sample of a study of T cell changes during pregnancy in multiple sclerosis. Profiled with immunoSEQ multiplex PCR; TCRdb holds only in-frame clones, not every one. The table lists about 54,000 clones, 80% to 95% of them singletons. Sequenced here: peripheral blood, sampled after pregnancy. These TCRs come from a female donor in good health, enrolled as a control in a pregnancy study. CDR3s include the opening cysteine and the closing phenylalanine or tryptophan. The D gene is left open where the match is weak. A clone size is listed for some rows: how often the clone was seen (once, few, many), or a class if it is expanded.

-,TRBV5-4,TRBJ2-7,TRBD1,CASSARDRVVYEQYF,TGTGCCAGCAGCGCACGGGACAGGGTTGTGTACGAGCAGTACTTC
-,TRBV5-1,TRBJ1-1,TRBD1,CASSRDRVMNTEAFF,TGCGCCAGCAGCCGCGACAGGGTCATGAACACTGAAGCTTTCTTT
once,TRBV2,TRBJ1-2,TRBD1,CASSGRDRGLVNYGYTF,TGTGCCAGCAGCGGACGGGACAGGGGGCTGGTTAACTATGGCTACACCTTC
once,TRBV30,TRBJ2-7,-,CAWSVRGISYEQYF,TGTGCCTGGAGTGTTAGGGGGATCTCCTACGAGCAGTACTTC
-,TRBV5-5,TRBJ1-2,TRBD1,CASGQGGDYGYTF,TGTGCCAGCGGACAGGGGGGGGACTATGGCTACACCTTC
-,TRBV18,TRBJ1-2,-,CASSSRRDGANYGYTF,TGTGCCAGCTCAAGCCGGCGGGACGGAGCTAACTATGGCTACACCTTC
-,TRBV7-2,TRBJ2-1,-,CASSSPAGVSSYNEQFF,TGTGCCAGCAGCTCTCCCGCAGGTGTGAGCTCCTACAATGAGCAGTTCTTC
-,TRBV19,TRBJ1-2,TRBD1,CASSYDRVIYGYTF,TGTGCCAGTAGTTACGACAGGGTTATTTATGGCTACACCTTC
-,TRBV6-1,TRBJ1-2,TRBD1,CASSKQGGYGYTF,TGTGCCAGCAGTAAACAGGGGGGCTATGGCTACACCTTC
-,TRBV6-5,TRBJ1-2,TRBD1,CASSPQGNYGYTF,TGTGCCAGCAGTCCACAGGGGAACTATGGCTACACCTTC
-,TRBV5-1,TRBJ1-6,-,CASSPLGLINSPLHF,TGCGCCAGCAGCCCCCTCGGACTGATCAATTCACCCCTCCACTTT
-,TRBV7-9,TRBJ1-1,-,CASSLASRGGEAFF,TGTGCCAGCAGCTTAGCAAGCAGGGGCGGTGAAGCTTTCTTT
-,TRBV6-5,TRBJ2-7,-,CASSYSTWGPYEQYF,TGTGCCAGCAGTTACAGTACGTGGGGCCCCTACGAGCAGTACTTC
-,TRBV9,TRBJ1-3,-,CASSATVHTIYF,TGTGCCAGCAGCGCAACGGTTCACACCATATATTTT
once,TRBV23-1,TRBJ2-7,TRBD2,CASSQSVRGRYYEQYF,TGCGCCAGCAGTCAATCGGTGCGGGGGAGATATTACGAGCAGTACTTC
-,TRBV7-9,TRBJ2-2,TRBD2,CASSENGAGVTGELFF,TGTGCCAGCAGCGAGAATGGGGCGGGAGTCACCGGGGAGCTGTTTTTT
once,TRBV11-3,TRBJ2-7,-,CASSLGPRAVEQYF,TGTGCCAGCAGCTTAGGGCCCAGGGCTGTTGAGCAGTACTTC
-,TRBV2,TRBJ1-5,-,CASTETGPQHF,TGTGCCAGCACAGAGACAGGTCCCCAGCATTTT
few,TRBV5-1,TRBJ1-2,TRBD1,CASSLGFAGGDGYTF,TGCGCCAGCAGCTTGGGGTTCGCAGGGGGCGATGGCTACACCTTC
-,TRBV23-1,TRBJ2-7,TRBD1,CASSQSPRDRRSYEQYF,TGCGCCAGCAGTCAATCCCCCCGGGACAGGAGATCCTACGAGCAGTACTTC
once,TRBV2,TRBJ2-7,-,CAGLREYEQYF,TGTGCCGGTTTACGGGAATACGAGCAGTACTTC
-,TRBV11-2,TRBJ1-2,-,CASSLGPDSYYGYTF,TGTGCCAGCAGCTTGGGGCCTGACAGTTACTATGGCTACACCTTC
-,TRBV18,TRBJ1-5,-,CASSPGQGSSGQPQHF,TGTGCCAGCTCACCAGGGCAGGGGTCATCTGGTCAGCCCCAGCATTTT
-,TRBV7-2,TRBJ1-6,TRBD1,CASSPRDSLNSPLHF,TGTGCCAGCAGCCCCAGGGACAGTCTTAATTCACCCCTCCACTTT
-,TRBV30,TRBJ2-3,TRBD2,CAWRSAGEGDTQYF,TGTGCCTGGAGGAGCGCGGGAGAAGGAGATACGCAGTATTTT
few,TRBV6-1,TRBJ1-1,-,CASSGSIENTEAFF,TGTGCCAGCAGTGGTTCGATAGAGAACACTGAAGCTTTCTTT
-,TRBV9,TRBJ1-1,TRBD1,CASSAGQGASNTEAFF,TGTGCCAGCAGCGCGGGACAGGGGGCGTCGAACACTGAAGCTTTCTTT
once,TRBV14,TRBJ2-3,-,CASSPSSGRVTQYF,TGTGCCAGCAGCCCTTCTTCCGGCCGGGTTACGCAGTATTTT
-,TRBV6-5,TRBJ1-5,-,CASRNTGSAYQPQHF,TGTGCCAGCAGAAACACAGGGTCCGCTTATCAGCCCCAGCATTTT
-,TRBV19,TRBJ2-7,TRBD2,CASSIWTSGREYEQYF,TGTGCCAGTAGTATTTGGACTAGCGGGAGAGAATACGAGCAGTACTTC
few,TRBV7-8,TRBJ1-1,TRBD1,CASSRRGTVNINTEAFF,TGTGCCAGCAGTCGCCGAGGGACAGTTAACATCAACACTGAAGCTTTCTTT